These 19 T cell receptor beta chains originate from one sample sequenced in a study of blood T cell repertoires in COVID-19 (dated by TCRdb to the early 2020s). The protocol used for the library was the immunoSEQ multiplex PCR assay. TCRdb retrieved this table from immuneACCESS and kept in-frame rearrangements only. Not all clones are present; in checked studies, unresolved V genes account for under half, and no reason is known for the remainder. In all, the sample holds fewer than 30,000 clones, and over 70% of those were seen once. Of the sample, about a sixth falls within the top ten clones. Sequences were obtained from peripheral blood. These receptors were taken from an older woman with acute or convalescent COVID-19.

The chain couples TRBV28 to TRBJ1-2; D uncertain. This CDR3 has 12 amino acids. CDR1 and CDR2 (germline): MDHEN, SYDVKM. The germline V and J ends were trimmed by 3 bases and 8 bases, with 10 bases remaining between them. The CDR3 DNA reads TGTGCCAGCAGTTTCGCTCCGGGAGGCTACACCTTC. Amino acid sequence: CASSFAPGGYTF.

This clone occurred once. This chain joins TRBV24-1 and TRBJ2-1; TRBD1 agrees at 11 bases. Germline V gene sequence: CDR1 KGHDR, CDR2 SFDVKD. The CDR3 consists of 16 residues. J gave up 6 bases and V 4 bases, and 7 bases lay outside the gene matches. In nucleotides, the CDR3 is TGTGCCACCAGTGACCGAGGACAGGGGGCAGTCAATGAGCAGTTCTTC. The encoded protein is CATSDRGQGAVNEQFF.

This chain joins TRBV6-1 and TRBJ2-1, with 7 bases lining up with TRBD1. CDR1 is MNHNS and CDR2 is SASEGT in the germline V gene. V shed 1 base, J shed 8 bases, and the junction held 5 bases outside the gene matches. This CDR3 has 14 amino acids. The CDR3 is CASSEGTGWHEQFF. In DNA form, the CDR3 reads TGTGCCAGCAGTGAAGGGACAGGCTGGCATGAGCAGTTCTTC.

V gene TRBV5-4 combines with J gene TRBJ2-5; a weak D match, TRBD1 (5 bases). This CDR3 has 16 amino acids. CDR1 is SGHNT, CDR2 YYREEE, per germline (reference sequence). The germline V and J ends were trimmed by 3 bases and 2 bases, with 17 bases remaining between them. CDR3 protein: CASSWRQGGTQETQYF. CDR3 DNA: TGTGCCAGCAGCTGGCGGCAGGGTGGAACACAAGAGACCCAGTACTTC.

This chain uses TRBV28 with TRBJ2-5; 12 bases agree with TRBD1. The CDR3 has 16 residues. Germline assignment: CDR1 MDHEN and CDR2 SYDVKM. Trimming at V came to 4 bases and at J to 5 bases, leaving 8 bases not matched to a gene. The CDR3 reads CASSSAGTGGEETQYF. The CDR3 nucleotides are TGTGCCAGCAGTTCCGCCGGGACAGGGGGCGAGGAGACCCAGTACTTC.

This rearrangement joins TRBV4-1 to TRBJ2-5; weak D call: TRBD2 (6 bases). The CDR3 loop spans 15 amino acids. The V and J ends lost 0 bases and 3 bases respectively, with 11 bases between them. Germline values: CDR1 MGHRA, CDR2 YSYEKL. CDR3 in DNA: TGCGCCAGCAGCCAAGAAACCCGGACTAAAGAGACCCAGTACTTC. Encoded protein: CASSQETRTKETQYF.

The rearrangement joins TRBV5-1 to TRBJ1-1, with 9 bases aligning to TRBD1. The CDR3 is 16 residues long. The trim removed 0 bases at V and 4 bases at J, leaving 7 bases unmatched. The V gene's germline CDR1 is SGHRS and CDR2 YFSETQ. Written as DNA, the CDR3 is TGCGCCAGCAGCTTGGGAGGGACAGGGTTCCGCACTGAAGCTTTCTTT. Its translation: CASSLGGTGFRTEAFF.

The rearrangement joins TRBV6-5 to TRBJ1-2, with D perhaps matching TRBD1 (6 bases). The CDR3 loop spans 13 amino acids. CDR1 MNHEY and CDR2 SVGAGI come from the germline V gene. V shed 7 bases and J shed 7 bases, with 16 bases lying between them. The CDR3 DNA reads TGTGCCAGCACTCCGAGGGGGTTATTTGGCTACACCTTC. This codes for CASTPRGLFGYTF.

V usage is TRBV28 and J usage is TRBJ1-2; D is perhaps TRBD1 (6 bases). The CDR3 totals 14 residues. The V and J ends lost 5 bases and 8 bases respectively, with 18 bases between them. The V gene's germline CDR1 is MDHEN and CDR2 SYDVKM. In DNA form, the CDR3 reads TGTGCCAGCAGTCTTCGGGACACCTGGGGGGGCTACACCTTC. Encoded protein: CASSLRDTWGGYTF.

This rearrangement joins TRBV18 to TRBJ1-1; D is unclear. Trimming cost V 6 bases and J 10 bases, with 18 bases left between them. This CDR3 has 13 amino acids. CDR1 and CDR2 from the germline V gene are KGHSH and LQKENI. The CDR3 protein is CASSREASNGAFF. As DNA, the CDR3 is TGTGCCAGCTCCCGGGAAGCCTCTAATGGAGCTTTCTTT.

This chain joins TRBV6-5 and TRBJ1-2; 9 positions match TRBD1. With V trimmed by 5 bases and J by 6 bases, 4 bases remained unmatched. Germline V CDR1 and CDR2: MNHEY, SVGAGI. This CDR3 comprises 13 residues. The CDR3 sequence is CASSRDRENGYTF. In DNA form, the CDR3 reads TGTGCCAGCAGTCGGGACAGGGAGAATGGCTACACCTTC.

This clone was seen a handful of times. The V call is TRBV7-2, the J call TRBJ2-3; D perhaps matches TRBD2 (6 bases). The germline gives CDR1 SGHTA, CDR2 FQGNSA. This CDR3 is 14 amino acids long. V lost 1 base, J lost 4 bases, and 9 bases lay in between. The CDR3 DNA follows: TGTGCCAGCAGCTTAGGACTAGTTTCAGATACGCAGTATTTT. The encoded protein is CASSLGLVSDTQYF.

The chain links TRBV9 to TRBJ2-3; 9 bases line up with TRBD2. V lost 0 bases and J lost 0; bases outside the gene matches: 8. Germline V gives CDR1 SGDLS, CDR2 YYNGEE. This CDR3 is built from 18 residues. The CDR3 loop reads CASSVGASGVGSTDTQYF. As DNA, the CDR3 is TGTGCCAGCAGCGTAGGGGCTAGCGGGGTTGGGAGCACAGATACGCAGTATTTT.

V gene TRBV7-2 combines with J gene TRBJ1-2; 9 bases agree with TRBD1. CDR1 is SGHTA, CDR2 FQGNSA, per germline. This CDR3 comprises 13 residues. The V and J ends lost 5 bases and 8 bases, in that order; junction bases with no gene match: 6. CDR3 in amino acids: CASSQDRGGGYTF. The CDR3 region has the DNA TGTGCCAGCAGCCAGGACAGGGGTGGCGGCTACACCTTC.

The rearrangement links TRBV10-3 to TRBJ1-1, with unresolved D. The V gene lost 6 bases and the J gene lost 5 bases, with 16 bases spanning the gap. Germline CDR1 is ENHRY and CDR2 is SYGVKD. This CDR3 has 14 amino acids. This CDR3 is CAIRGGTMGTEAFF. CDR3 nucleotide sequence: TGTGCCATCAGGGGAGGTACCATGGGGACTGAAGCTTTCTTT.

The chain recombines TRBV24-1 with TRBJ2-5; 7 bases align to TRBD1. J was trimmed by 5 bases and V by 3 bases; bases with no gene match: 2. CDR1 is KGHDR and CDR2 is SFDVKD in the germline V gene. This CDR3 is built from 13 residues. CDR3 sequence reads: CATSDGTDETQYF. CDR3 sequence (DNA): TGTGCCACCAGTGATGGGACAGACGAGACCCAGTACTTC.

The chain joins TRBV19 to TRBJ2-1; 14 bases match TRBD2. This CDR3 has 15 amino acids. J gave up 7 bases and V 5 bases, and 4 bases lay outside the gene matches. Per the germline V gene, CDR1 is LNHDA and CDR2 is SQIVND (reference sequence). Here the CDR3 reads CASSGGTSGGNEQFF. The CDR3 DNA follows: TGTGCCAGTAGTGGCGGGACTAGCGGGGGAAATGAGCAGTTCTTC.

This clone was observed once. The gene calls are TRBV28 and TRBJ1-2; possible D gene TRBD1, 5 bases. Trimming took off 5 bases at V and 3 bases at J, with 10 bases between the two ends. This CDR3 is built from 13 residues. Germline values: CDR1 MDHEN, CDR2 SYDVKM. CDR3 sequence reads: CASSPGGDYGYTF. In DNA form, the CDR3 reads TGTGCCAGCAGTCCGGGAGGGGACTATGGCTACACCTTC.

J is TRBJ1-1 and V is TRBV15; D unclear. Trimming removed 4 bases at V and 11 bases at J, with 20 bases between. This CDR3 contains 14 residues. Germline CDR1 LNHNV, CDR2 YYDKDF (reference sequence). CDR3 region: CATSKLEAAKYAFF. Written as DNA, the CDR3 is TGTGCCACCAGCAAACTTGAGGCGGCAAAATATGCTTTCTTT.